This is a list of T cell receptor beta chains from one sample in a study of cytomegalovirus exposure and HLA in healthy donors. Data came from immunoSEQ multiplex PCR; TCRdb stores just in-frame clones and leaves some out. This table holds 120,000 to 150,000 clones, 65% to 80% found once. Sample: PBMCs. The receptor source for this set is a woman in her thirties or forties in good health and CMV-seronegative. Both conserved end residues are part of each CDR3. A D gene is named only where the DNA matches it firmly. The listing skips clone size in some rows; elsewhere it reads once, few, many or a size class.

clone_size: -
v_call: TRBV28
d_call: -
j_call: TRBJ1-5
cdr3_aa: CASSWDGGSGNQPQHF
cdr3_nt: TGTGCCAGCAGCTGGGACGGGGGGTCGGGCAATCAGCCCCAGCATTTT

clone_size: -
v_call: TRBV4-1
d_call: TRBD2
j_call: TRBJ2-5
cdr3_aa: CASSQVLAGLPGETQYF
cdr3_nt: TGCGCCAGCAGCCAAGTTCTAGCGGGGCTCCCGGGGGAGACCCAGTACTTC

clone_size: -
v_call: TRBV11-3
d_call: -
j_call: TRBJ1-1
cdr3_aa: CASSFTGHTEAFF
cdr3_nt: TGTGCCAGCAGCTTCACAGGGCATACTGAAGCTTTCTTT

clone_size: few
v_call: TRBV2
d_call: -
j_call: TRBJ1-1
cdr3_aa: CASSLRKTEAFF
cdr3_nt: TGTGCCAGCAGTCTCAGGAAGACTGAAGCTTTCTTT

clone_size: -
v_call: TRBV7-9
d_call: -
j_call: TRBJ2-1
cdr3_aa: CASSFMRASYNEQFF
cdr3_nt: TGTGCCAGCAGCTTTATGCGGGCTTCCTACAATGAGCAGTTCTTC

clone_size: -
v_call: TRBV19
d_call: TRBD1
j_call: TRBJ2-3
cdr3_aa: CASSGQGWGTDTQYF
cdr3_nt: TGTGCCAGTAGTGGACAGGGCTGGGGCACAGATACGCAGTATTTT

clone_size: -
v_call: TRBV5-6
d_call: -
j_call: TRBJ1-2
cdr3_aa: CASSIRDYGYTF
cdr3_nt: TGTGCCAGCAGTATCCGGGACTATGGCTACACCTTC

clone_size: -
v_call: TRBV27
d_call: TRBD2
j_call: TRBJ2-1
cdr3_aa: CASSSRGVAGTGEQFF
cdr3_nt: TGTGCCAGCAGTTCCCGCGGGGTAGCGGGGACCGGTGAGCAGTTCTTC

clone_size: -
v_call: TRBV27
d_call: -
j_call: TRBJ1-5
cdr3_aa: CASSPRGYSNQPQHF
cdr3_nt: TGTGCCAGCAGCCCCAGAGGTTATAGCAATCAGCCCCAGCATTTT

clone_size: -
v_call: TRBV5-4
d_call: TRBD1
j_call: TRBJ2-7
cdr3_aa: CASSHRGHSPYEQYF
cdr3_nt: TGTGCCAGCAGCCACAGGGGCCATTCACCCTACGAGCAGTACTTC

clone_size: -
v_call: TRBV18
d_call: -
j_call: TRBJ1-2
cdr3_aa: CASSPPSTADYGYTF
cdr3_nt: TGTGCCAGCTCACCACCTTCTACAGCCGATTATGGCTACACCTTC

clone_size: -
v_call: TRBV9
d_call: -
j_call: TRBJ1-4
cdr3_aa: CASSVGTDNEKLFF
cdr3_nt: TGTGCCAGCAGCGTAGGGACTGATAATGAAAAACTGTTTTTT

clone_size: few
v_call: TRBV6-5
d_call: -
j_call: TRBJ2-2
cdr3_aa: CAERPGLNTGELFF
cdr3_nt: TGTGCCGAAAGGCCAGGCCTGAACACCGGGGAGCTGTTTTTT

clone_size: -
v_call: TRBV29-1
d_call: -
j_call: TRBJ1-1
cdr3_aa: CSVDRPGMNTEAFF
cdr3_nt: TGCAGCGTTGACAGGCCAGGGATGAACACTGAAGCTTTCTTT

clone_size: -
v_call: TRBV6-1
d_call: TRBD1
j_call: TRBJ1-5
cdr3_aa: CASSAHRGNQPQHF
cdr3_nt: TGTGCCAGCAGTGCCCACAGGGGGAACCAGCCCCAGCATTTT

clone_size: once
v_call: TRBV11-3
d_call: TRBD2
j_call: TRBJ2-1
cdr3_aa: CASSPSGSSYNGQFF
cdr3_nt: TGTGCCAGCAGCCCCAGCGGGAGCTCCTACAATGGGCAGTTCTTC

clone_size: -
v_call: TRBV7-9
d_call: -
j_call: TRBJ2-5
cdr3_aa: CASSLFGAQETQYF
cdr3_nt: TGTGCCAGCAGCTTATTTGGGGCCCAAGAGACCCAGTACTTC

clone_size: few
v_call: TRBV11-2
d_call: -
j_call: TRBJ1-1
cdr3_aa: CASSLVRGEAFF
cdr3_nt: TGTGCCAGCAGCTTAGTTAGAGGGGAAGCTTTCTTT

clone_size: -
v_call: TRBV6-5
d_call: -
j_call: TRBJ2-3
cdr3_aa: CASSYGLADTQYF
cdr3_nt: TGTGCCAGCAGTTACGGTCTAGCAGATACGCAGTATTTT

clone_size: -
v_call: TRBV7-9
d_call: -
j_call: TRBJ1-2
cdr3_aa: CSSSLQGSEGYTF
cdr3_nt: TGTTCCAGCAGCCTGCAGGGGTCGGAAGGCTACACCTTC

clone_size: -
v_call: TRBV6-5
d_call: TRBD1
j_call: TRBJ1-1
cdr3_aa: CASRRQGIPEAFF
cdr3_nt: TGTGCCAGCAGGAGACAGGGGATCCCTGAAGCTTTCTTT

clone_size: few
v_call: TRBV16
d_call: TRBD2
j_call: TRBJ2-7
cdr3_aa: CASSQLASGSYEQYF
cdr3_nt: TGTGCCAGCAGCCAATTGGCTAGCGGGAGCTACGAGCAGTACTTC

clone_size: -
v_call: TRBV4-1
d_call: -
j_call: TRBJ1-2
cdr3_aa: CASSQAPREGDGYTF
cdr3_nt: TGCGCCAGCAGCCAAGCGCCCCGGGAGGGGGATGGCTACACCTTC

clone_size: few
v_call: TRBV29-1
d_call: TRBD1
j_call: TRBJ1-1
cdr3_aa: CSGKQGATGTEAFF
cdr3_nt: TGCAGCGGCAAACAGGGGGCGACTGGAACTGAAGCTTTCTTT

clone_size: -
v_call: TRBV28
d_call: TRBD1
j_call: TRBJ2-7
cdr3_aa: CASRTGNQGANEQYF
cdr3_nt: TGTGCCAGCAGAACGGGAAATCAGGGGGCGAACGAGCAGTACTTC

clone_size: few
v_call: TRBV6-5
d_call: TRBD1
j_call: TRBJ1-2
cdr3_aa: CASSLVTGGGGYTF
cdr3_nt: TGTGCCAGCAGTTTAGTCACAGGGGGAGGTGGCTACACCTTC

clone_size: -
v_call: TRBV10-1
d_call: -
j_call: TRBJ2-2
cdr3_aa: CASSEGVLNTGELFF
cdr3_nt: TGCGCCAGCAGTGAGGGAGTCCTGAACACCGGGGAGCTGTTTTTT

clone_size: -
v_call: TRBV7-8
d_call: TRBD1
j_call: TRBJ2-5
cdr3_aa: CASSSGQVQETQYF
cdr3_nt: TGTGCCAGCAGCTCGGGACAGGTCCAAGAGACCCAGTACTTC

clone_size: -
v_call: TRBV30
d_call: -
j_call: TRBJ2-6
cdr3_aa: CAWSGGDSGANVLTF
cdr3_nt: TGTGCCTGGAGTGGGGGGGACTCTGGGGCCAACGTCCTGACTTTC

clone_size: many
v_call: TRBV5-1
d_call: -
j_call: TRBJ1-1
cdr3_aa: CASSRVRVVRQGLMYPTLNTEAFF
cdr3_nt: TGCGCCAGCAGCCGGGTCCGGGTCGTAAGGCAGGGGCTTATGTACCCAACCTTGAACACTGAAGCTTTCTTT

clone_size: -
v_call: TRBV28
d_call: -
j_call: TRBJ2-7
cdr3_aa: CASRSGAYEQYF
cdr3_nt: TGTGCCAGCAGATCAGGGGCCTACGAGCAGTACTTC

clone_size: -
v_call: TRBV27
d_call: -
j_call: TRBJ1-5
cdr3_aa: CASTAGANQPQHF
cdr3_nt: TGTGCCAGCACCGCCGGAGCCAATCAGCCCCAGCATTTT

clone_size: -
v_call: TRBV29-1
d_call: -
j_call: TRBJ2-7
cdr3_aa: CSAKTGSYEQYF
cdr3_nt: TGCAGCGCTAAGACAGGCTCCTACGAGCAGTACTTC

clone_size: -
v_call: TRBV6-5
d_call: -
j_call: TRBJ1-4
cdr3_aa: CASSYSGGTGEKLFF
cdr3_nt: TGTGCCAGCAGTTACTCGGGGGGGACCGGCGAAAAACTGTTTTTT

clone_size: -
v_call: TRBV6-6
d_call: -
j_call: TRBJ1-1
cdr3_aa: CASTVGGSNTEAFF
cdr3_nt: TGTGCCAGCACGGTCGGGGGTTCGAACACTGAAGCTTTCTTT